The T cell receptor (beta chain) under discussion was sequenced for a study of metastatic and nonmetastatic thyroid tumors. Study-wide background: From malignant and benign thyroid patients, repertoires in blood and in tumor or nodule tissue were compared.

Per germline, CDR1 MNHNS and CDR2 SASEGT. This CDR3 is built from 14 residues. General observations from the study: Versus benign nodules, malignant thyroid tumors reportedly had significantly higher TCR beta diversity, in blood and tumor.

This clone was picked up a small number of times. Its target is unknown. The missing conserved phenylalanine or tryptophan at the end of this CDR3 makes a read error likely. As processed by the authors: Clinicopathological groups differed in CDR3, with these differences serving to build a distant-metastasis classifier for papillary thyroid cancer. MiXCR was used by TCRdb to re-call the PCR reads. The V and J calls and clone size come from TCRdb's table, not from the authors' own analysis. Of about 30,000 clones in the sample, around a quarter were seen once. Thyroid surgery was preceded by no treatment in any patient.

This rearrangement joins TRBV6-1 to TRBJ1-1; 7 bases fit TRBD1. The receptor's source is a female donor with papillary thyroid cancer or a benign thyroid nodule (not recorded which). Some clones in this sample may be carry-over from other donors' samples. Sequencing was done on a sample of blood. Here the CDR3 reads CTSSPGQANTEAFY. In nucleotides, the CDR3 is TGTACCAGCAGTCCAGGACAGGCGAACACTGAAGCTTTCTAT.